One and the same sample provided the 22 T cell receptor beta chains below, sequenced in a study of cytomegalovirus exposure and HLA in healthy donors. Primers for the PCR totalled 60 Vbeta and 13 Jbeta. The protocol was immunoSEQ multiplex PCR, while the TCRdb copy is restricted to in-frame clones and leaves out a portion. The top ten hold 0.66% of the sample, which has some 150,000 clones, about 79% seen once. Input material: PBMCs. Every receptor here comes from a male donor in good health and CMV-seronegative.

J is TRBJ2-3 and V is TRBV7-2; 10 nucleotides align to TRBD2. This CDR3 has 17 residues. CDR1 and CDR2 (germline): SGHTA, FQGNSA. After removal of 1 base from V and 3 bases from J, the junction contained 7 bases not matched to a gene. The CDR3 loop is CASSLVFSGRWTDTQYF. The CDR3 bases are TGTGCCAGCAGCTTAGTTTTTAGCGGGAGGTGGACAGATACGCAGTATTTT.

This rearrangement joins TRBV11-1 to TRBJ2-5; 7 bases line up with TRBD1. This CDR3 is built from 16 residues. J was trimmed by 3 bases and V by 1 base; bases with no gene match: 8. Germline CDR1 is SGHAT and CDR2 is FQDESV (reference sequence). The CDR3 reads CASSLVFSDREETQYF. The CDR3 DNA is TGTGCCAGCAGCTTAGTGTTTAGTGACAGGGAAGAGACCCAGTACTTC. Complete variable domain (other parts from reference TRBV11-1 and TRBJ2-5): EAEVAQSPRYKITEKSQAVAFWCDPISGHATLYWYRQILGQGPELLVQFQDESVVDDSQLPKDRFSAERLKGVDSTLKIQPAELGDSAMYLCASSLVFSDREETQYFGPGTRLLVL.

This chain connects TRBV7-9 to TRBJ1-2, with 7 nucleotides matching TRBD1. Germline assignment: CDR1 SEHNR and CDR2 FQNEAQ (reference sequence). J was trimmed by 4 bases and V by 2 bases; bases with no gene match: 7. This CDR3 has 15 residues. Here the CDR3 reads CASSLNRGAVYGYTF. CDR3 DNA: TGTGCCAGCAGCTTAAACAGGGGAGCGGTCTATGGCTACACCTTC.

V gene TRBV25-1 combines with J gene TRBJ1-5, with D perhaps TRBD1 (5 bases). The CDR3 has 14 amino acids. The V gene's germline CDR1 is MGHDK and CDR2 SYGVNS. The V and J ends lost 3 bases and 2 bases respectively, with 8 bases between them. The CDR3 reads CASSEGRGNQPQHF. The CDR3 coding sequence is TGTGCCAGCAGTGAGGGGCGAGGCAATCAGCCCCAGCATTTT.

As DNA, the CDR3 is TGCAGCGTTGCCGGTGTGGTAGACAGGGGTACAGATACGCAGTATTTT. This translates into CSVAGVVDRGTDTQYF. The chain employs TRBV29-1 and TRBJ2-3; 8 nucleotides align to TRBD1. The V gene end was trimmed by 4 bases and the J gene end by 3 bases; junction bases not matched to a gene: 12. The germline CDR1 and CDR2 sequences are SQVTM and ANQGSEA. The CDR3 length is 16 residues.

The chain joins TRBV5-1 to TRBJ2-7, with TRBD2 matching 12 bases. The CDR3 covers 14 residues. CDR1 SGHRS and CDR2 YFSETQ come from the germline V gene. V shed 4 bases, J shed 4 bases, and the junction held 3 bases outside the gene matches. CDR3 amino acids: CASSDGLAGYEQYF. The CDR3 nucleotides read TGCGCCAGCAGCGACGGACTAGCGGGGTACGAGCAGTACTTC.

The chain is built from TRBV7-2 and TRBJ1-5, with a tentative D call TRBD1 (5 bases). V gave up 5 bases and J gave up 7 bases, with 15 bases separating them. The V gene's germline CDR1 is SGHTA and CDR2 FQGNSA. This CDR3 region has 14 residues. The CDR3 here is CASSPAGQGQPQHF. The CDR3 nucleotides are TGTGCCAGCAGCCCAGCCGGGCAGGGCCAGCCCCAGCATTTT.

This CDR3 is CASSYGTDSNEKLFF. The CDR3 DNA reads TGTGCCAGCAGTTACGGGACAGATTCTAATGAAAAACTGTTTTTT. The rearrangement joins TRBV6-6 to TRBJ1-4, with TRBD1 identical over 7 bases. Germline CDR1 reads MNHNY; CDR2 reads SVGAGI (reference sequence). After removal of 2 bases from V and 3 bases from J, the junction contained 3 bases not matched to a gene. The CDR3 is 15 residues long.

The chain recombines TRBV7-9 with TRBJ2-2; TRBD2 agrees at 7 bases. CDR1 is SEHNR and CDR2 is FQNEAQ in the germline V gene (reference sequence). CDR3 length equals 16 residues. Trimming at V came to 0 bases and at J to 4 bases, leaving 5 bases not matched to a gene. The CDR3 protein is CASSLAGGSTTGELFF. The CDR3 coding sequence is TGTGCCAGCAGCTTAGCTGGCGGGAGTACCACCGGGGAGCTGTTTTTT. The variable domain in full, with the rest retrieved from reference TRBV7-9 and TRBJ2-2, is DTGVSQNPRHKITKRGQNVTFRCDPISEHNRLYWYRQTLGQGPEFLTYFQNEAQLEKSRLLSDRFSAERPKGSFSTLEIQRTEQGDSAMYLCASSLAGGSTTGELFFGEGSRLTVL.

V gene TRBV7-2 combines with J gene TRBJ1-5, with D unclear. CDR3 length: 15 residues. V was trimmed by 5 bases and J by 2 bases, leaving 13 bases between them. From germline, CDR1 is SGHTA and CDR2 FQGNSA. DNA for the CDR3: TGTGCCAGCAGCCCCGATCTCGTAGGCAATCAGCCCCAGCATTTT. It codes for CASSPDLVGNQPQHF. The complete variable domain, with remaining parts taken from reference TRBV7-2 and TRBJ1-5, reads GAGVSQSPSNKVTEKGKDVELRCDPISGHTALYWYRQSLGQGLEFLIYFQGNSAPDKSGLPSDRFSAERTGGSVSTLTIQRTQQEDSAVYLCASSPDLVGNQPQHFGDGTRLSIL.

The V gene is TRBV7-9, the J gene TRBJ2-7; the D gene is possibly TRBD1 (6 bases). V was pared by 4 bases and J by 6 bases, with 16 bases between. CDR3 length: 14 amino acids. Per germline, CDR1 SEHNR and CDR2 FQNEAQ (reference sequence). The CDR3 protein is CASSSTGRGGEQYF. The CDR3 nucleotides are TGTGCCAGCAGCTCGACCGGCAGGGGTGGCGAGCAGTACTTC.

The V call is TRBV19, the J call TRBJ1-5; D is ambiguous. In germline, CDR1 is LNHDA, CDR2 SQIVND (reference sequence). V shed 7 bases and J shed 7 bases, with 20 bases lying between them. The CDR3 contains 15 residues. The CDR3 reads CASTPTEGLVQPQHF. The CDR3 DNA sequence: TGTGCCAGTACCCCCACGGAGGGCCTGGTACAGCCCCAGCATTTT.

V is TRBV4-1 and J is TRBJ2-3; 11 bases are a match to TRBD2. The CDR3 is 18 amino acids. The germline CDR1 and CDR2 sequences are MGHRA and YSYEKL. V shed 0 bases and J 3 bases; nucleotides not matched to a gene: 8. As DNA, the CDR3 is TGCGCCAGCAGCCAAGAGGGGCCTAGCGGGGGGAGGACAGATACGCAGTATTTT. Residues: CASSQEGPSGGRTDTQYF.

The chain recombines TRBV7-2 with TRBJ1-2, with a tentative D call TRBD1 (5 bases). The CDR3 extends over 13 amino acids. The germline V gene has CDR1 SGHTA and CDR2 FQGNSA. V was pared by 1 base and J by 2 bases, with 5 bases between. CDR3 sequence (DNA): TGTGCCAGCAGCTTAGGACAGAACTATGGCTACACCTTC. It specifies CASSLGQNYGYTF.

This chain uses TRBV13 with TRBJ2-3; TRBD1 matches 10 bases. Looked up from germline, CDR1 is PRHDT and CDR2 is FYEKMQ (reference sequence). The CDR3 extends over 15 amino acids. V lost 3 bases, J lost 4 bases, and 4 bases stayed unmatched. The CDR3 bases are TGTGCCAGCAGCTTGGACAGGGGGTTGGCAGATACGCAGTATTTT. This sequence encodes CASSLDRGLADTQYF.

V usage is TRBV7-9 and J usage is TRBJ2-3, with D maybe TRBD2 (6 bases). Germline V CDR1 and CDR2: SEHNR, FQNEAQ (reference sequence). Trimming left V 3 bases short and J 6 bases short, with 16 bases between. There are 15 residues in the CDR3. CDR3 amino acids: CASSFPGLSGDTQYF. Here the CDR3 DNA reads TGTGCCAGCAGCTTCCCGGGACTGTCGGGGGATACGCAGTATTTT.

This clone was observed a few times. V gene TRBV5-1 combines with J gene TRBJ2-5; TRBD2 agrees at 10 bases. The germline V gene encodes CDR1 SGHRS and CDR2 YFSETQ. The CDR3 sequence is 16 residues long. V lost 0 bases and J lost 2; bases outside the gene matches: 4. This CDR3 reads CASSLGTSGEQETQYF. The CDR3 coding sequence is TGCGCCAGCAGCTTGGGAACTAGCGGGGAGCAAGAGACCCAGTACTTC.

The V and J genes are TRBV12-5 and TRBJ2-1; a weak D match, TRBD2 (6 bases). The CDR3 length is 13 residues. The germline gives CDR1 LGHNT, CDR2 FRNRAP. V gave up 2 bases and J gave up 12 bases, with 14 bases separating them. This chain's CDR3 is CASGLLLASRQFF. The CDR3 nucleotides are TGTGCTAGTGGTTTGCTTCTAGCGAGCCGGCAGTTCTTC.

J is TRBJ2-3 and V is TRBV27; unclear D gene. V gave up 5 bases and J gave up 4 bases, with 16 bases separating them. The germline V gene encodes CDR1 MNHEY and CDR2 SMNVEV (reference sequence). The CDR3 sequence is 15 residues long. The CDR3 nucleotides are TGTGCCAGCAGTCCTTACCCGACCCGGGCAGATACGCAGTATTTT. Translating it yields CASSPYPTRADTQYF.

The chain's CDR3 is CASSPVGSGIGNEQFF. The DNA of the CDR3 is TGTGCCAGCAGCCCCGTAGGTAGCGGGATAGGGAATGAGCAGTTCTTC. The chain has TRBV5-4 and TRBJ2-1, with 8 positions matching TRBD2. This CDR3 region has 16 residues. Germline CDR1 and CDR2: SGHNT and YYREEE (reference sequence). J was trimmed by 7 bases and V by 4 bases; bases with no gene match: 13.

The gene calls are TRBV2 and TRBJ2-1, with 9 nucleotides matching TRBD2. This CDR3 spans 14 amino acids. The V and J ends lost 9 bases and 6 bases, in that order; junction bases with no gene match: 9. Germline V gene lookup returns CDR1 SNHLY and CDR2 FYNNEI. Here the CDR3 DNA reads TGTGCCAGTCAGAGGGCTAGCGGGATCAATGAGCAGTTCTTC. Translation: CASQRASGINEQFF.

The table lists this clone with a count of one. The chain joins TRBV7-2 to TRBJ2-2, with D possibly being TRBD2 (6 bases). Germline CDR1 and CDR2: SGHTA and FQGNSA. CDR3 length equals 15 residues. V was cut by 3 bases and J by 6 bases, with 14 bases left in between. Written as DNA, the CDR3 is TGTGCCAGCAGCTTGGCTTCGGGGGTACCCGGGGAGCTGTTTTTT. Protein sequence: CASSLASGVPGELFF.